The present T cell receptor (beta chain) was sequenced within a study of blood T cell repertoires in COVID-19 (dated by TCRdb to between 2020 and 2021). Describing the broader study: Samples from collaborators originated in the United States, Italy and Spain and spanned both the acute and convalescent phases of COVID-19. The material from the prospective study consisted of cDNA or gDNA derived from T cells, B-cell-depleted T cells, or PBMCs. The dataset comprised deeply sampled blood TCRbeta repertoires from subjects exposed to, actively infected with, or recovered from COVID-19. A freely available public database, intended as a resource for researchers studying the immune response to SARS-CoV-2, is where the repertoires were released. Samples were obtained from the ongoing ImmuneRACE study (first 160 participants) and from 1,254 subjects provided by 6 global collaborators. Nearly every sample came with metadata listing a de-identified subject ID, COVID-19 status, age in years and sex. Where available, HLA class I and class II types were taken from metadata supplied by the sample provider and were not determined by assay-based typing. The research as a whole found: The quantity of clinical and demographic metadata differed by source and by participant and was supplied without curation.

Whole blood was collected in K2EDTA tubes by collaborating institutions according to the institutions' own protocols. For TCRbeta analysis, collaborators shipped samples as frozen whole blood, isolated PBMCs, or DNA extracted from either of those sample types. The immunoSEQ Assay, a bias-controlled multiplex PCR, was used to amplify TCRbeta CDR3 regions from genomic DNA. Turning to the authors' computational methods: Within the assay, amplification of reference gene primers was used to estimate how many nucleated cells each sample contained. To quantify the absolute abundance of each unique TCRbeta CDR3 rearrangement, sequence reads were collapsed and filtered. Productive Simpson clonality was computed per sample as the square root of Simpson's diversity index over productive rearrangements. Sourced from immuneACCESS, this table was stored by TCRdb with only in-frame sequences that have V and J called. A share of the clones is absent; for the studies checked, an unresolved V gene accounts for under half, and the remainder has no known explanation. V and J calls and clone size are those listed in that table; D and trimming were worked out from the DNA. The sample data list 30,000 to 35,000 clones, and approximately 93% of these were observed just once. 4% to 6.5% of the sample rests with the top ten.

Of note for this clone: What antigen it recognizes has not been identified. No base-level quality is on record; no much larger clone is a single base apart.

The germline V gene sets CDR1 to SNHLY and CDR2 to FYNNEI. Taken from cysteine to phenylalanine, the CDR3 has 15 residues. Only the CDR3 part of the read is kept: 45 bases, read in frame from the first base. V is pared back by 4 bases and J by 4 bases, with 11 bases lying between the germline termini. The receptor's source is a human donor in a cohort sampled during active COVID-19. The chain was built from TRBV2 and TRBJ1-6; the D gene remains uncertain. Material: peripheral blood. The CDR3 sequence is CASSASKQYNSPLHF. The sequence in DNA is TGTGCCAGCAGTGCCAGTAAACAGTATAATTCACCCCTCCACTTT.